This T cell receptor (beta chain) was identified in a study of graft-versus-host responses after intestinal transplantation. Background on the study: Grafts that recipients had were multivisceral, liver-intestinal, or isolated intestinal transplants. Findings of the study overall: The authors found GvH clones in recipient marrow, some appearing first in ileum or blood.

The CDR3 has 14 amino acids. The V and J ends lost 4 bases and 5 bases, in that order; junction bases with no gene match: 6. The germline CDR1 and CDR2 sequences are MNHEY and SVGAGI. Method: immunoSEQ multiplex PCR; TCRdb's copy keeps in-frame clones and lacks some. The sample contains 95,000 or so clones, 80% to 95% of which appear only once. This clone was counted a single time. Its antigen is unknown. This sample comprised PBMCs, obtained roughly 68 weeks after intestinal transplant. The chain carries TRBV6-5 and TRBJ2-5; TRBD1 agrees at 8 bases. The source of this sequence is a human patient who received an intestinal transplant, so some T cells may come from the graft donor. As DNA, the CDR3 is TGTGCCAGCAGTTTAACAGGGGGTTGGGAGACCCAGTACTTC. This encodes CASSLTGGWETQYF.